This T cell receptor beta chain appears in the sequencing data of a study of T cells in Graves' hyperthyroidism and ophthalmopathy. TCR beta CDR3 sequences were amplified from RNA transcripts. The TCR CDR3 was amplified in a first-round RT-PCR using the HTBI primer set. TCRdb itself ran the multiplex PCR reads through MiXCR, one entry per CDR3 protein. The sample lists hundreds of thousands of distinct CDR3 sequences, approximately 15% occurring once. Thyroid ultrasound, orbital computed tomography, clinical symptoms, and serum thyroxine and TRAb underpinned diagnoses. The study, taken as a whole, reports: In the analysis, a 13 V-J model separated ophthalmopathy from stable hyperthyroidism. Most expanded thyroid clonotypes above 0.001 also appeared in blood.

In this sample, this clonotype turned up a few times. The target antigen is unknown. Germline CDR1 and CDR2: LNHDA and SQIVND (reference sequence). V was trimmed by 3 bases and J by 2 bases, leaving 11 bases between them. This CDR3 comprises 15 residues. The clonotype originates from a woman aged 25 to 39 with Graves' hyperthyroidism that later progressed to Graves' ophthalmopathy. The chain carries TRBV19 and TRBJ1-5; no definite D call. The sample taken for sequencing was blood. The CDR3 DNA reads TGTGCCAGTAGTATCGGTGTCTTCGGCAATCAGCCCCAGCATTTT. This encodes CASSIGVFGNQPQHF.